A selection of T cell receptor beta chains follows, all from one sample in a study of CD8 T cells in Susac syndrome. TCRdb re-derived calls from the immunoSEQ multiplex PCR reads in MiXCR, one entry per CDR3 protein. The table records approximately 68,000 distinct CDR3 sequences, about 95% of them present only once. Source material: CD8+ T cells from PBMCs. These receptors were taken from a human donor with multiple sclerosis. The CDR3 runs from the conserved cysteine through the conserved F or W. The D gene is left open where the match is weak. Rows give clone size only sometimes, using once, few, many, or a class for an expanded clone.

D gene: TRBD1; CDR3 length: 15; V gene: TRBV15; clone size: -; J gene: TRBJ1-1; CDR3 protein: CATSPGTELNTEAFF; CDR3 DNA: TGTGCCACCAGCCCGGGGACAGAATTGAACACTGAAGCTTTCTTT
D gene: -; CDR3 length: 14; V gene: TRBV29-1; clone size: -; J gene: TRBJ2-1; CDR3 protein: CSVGTESSYNEQFF; CDR3 DNA: TGCAGCGTTGGGACGGAGAGCTCCTACAATGAGCAGTTCTTC
D gene: -; CDR3 length: 12; V gene: TRBV5-6; clone size: -; J gene: TRBJ1-2; CDR3 protein: CASSWGTSGYTF; CDR3 DNA: TGTGCCAGCAGCTGGGGGACTTCTGGCTACACCTTC
D gene: -; CDR3 length: 13; V gene: TRBV30; clone size: -; J gene: TRBJ1-1; CDR3 protein: CAWSEAGNTEAFF; CDR3 DNA: TGTGCCTGGAGCGAGGCTGGGAACACTGAAGCTTTCTTT
D gene: -; CDR3 length: 13; V gene: TRBV24-1; clone size: -; J gene: TRBJ1-1; CDR3 protein: CATSDSGSTEAFF; CDR3 DNA: TGTGCCACCAGTGATTCGGGCAGCACTGAAGCTTTCTTT
D gene: -; CDR3 length: 16; V gene: TRBV7-9; clone size: -; J gene: TRBJ2-5; CDR3 protein: CASSPLVSNGQETQYF; CDR3 DNA: TGTGCCAGCAGCCCCCTTGTCTCAAATGGTCAAGAGACCCAGTACTTC
D gene: -; CDR3 length: 13; V gene: TRBV29-1; clone size: -; J gene: TRBJ1-4; CDR3 protein: CSVGVSTNEKLFF; CDR3 DNA: TGCAGCGTGGGAGTGTCAACTAATGAAAAACTGTTTTTT
D gene: TRBD2; CDR3 length: 15; V gene: TRBV13; clone size: -; J gene: TRBJ2-2; CDR3 protein: CASSLRSGKFGELFF; CDR3 DNA: TGTGCCAGCAGCTTAAGAAGCGGGAAGTTCGGGGAGCTGTTTTTT
D gene: TRBD2; CDR3 length: 17; V gene: TRBV12-3/TRBV12-4; clone size: once; J gene: TRBJ2-7; CDR3 protein: CASCLDRGLAGGYEQYF; CDR3 DNA: TGTGCCAGCTGTCTCGACCGTGGACTAGCGGGGGGTTACGAGCAGTACTTC
D gene: TRBD2; CDR3 length: 16; V gene: TRBV6-1; clone size: -; J gene: TRBJ2-1; CDR3 protein: CASSHIRRGGNNEQFF; CDR3 DNA: TGTGCCAGCAGCCACATTAGGCGGGGGGGGAACAATGAGCAGTTCTTC
D gene: -; CDR3 length: 11; V gene: TRBV14; clone size: -; J gene: TRBJ2-1; CDR3 protein: CASSQQGEQFF; CDR3 DNA: TGTGCCAGCAGCCAGCAGGGTGAGCAGTTCTTC
D gene: TRBD1; CDR3 length: 13; V gene: TRBV15; clone size: -; J gene: TRBJ1-1; CDR3 protein: CATSWDRRTEAFF; CDR3 DNA: TGTGCCACCAGTTGGGACAGGCGCACTGAAGCTTTCTTT
D gene: TRBD1; CDR3 length: 14; V gene: TRBV9; clone size: -; J gene: TRBJ2-2; CDR3 protein: CASSVTGGTGELFF; CDR3 DNA: TGTGCCAGCAGCGTGACAGGGGGCACCGGGGAGCTGTTTTTT
D gene: -; CDR3 length: 13; V gene: TRBV27; clone size: -; J gene: TRBJ2-7; CDR3 protein: CASSLGDTYEQYF; CDR3 DNA: TGTGCCAGCAGTTTGGGGGACACCTACGAGCAGTACTTC
D gene: -; CDR3 length: 14; V gene: TRBV7-9; clone size: -; J gene: TRBJ1-5; CDR3 protein: CASSRLDGNQPQHF; CDR3 DNA: TGTGCCAGCAGCCGTTTAGATGGAAATCAGCCCCAGCATTTT
D gene: -; CDR3 length: 16; V gene: TRBV4-1; clone size: -; J gene: TRBJ2-2; CDR3 protein: CASSQEWTTNTGELFF; CDR3 DNA: TGCGCCAGCAGCCAAGAATGGACTACGAACACCGGGGAGCTGTTTTTT
D gene: -; CDR3 length: 16; V gene: TRBV18; clone size: -; J gene: TRBJ2-7; CDR3 protein: CASSPPRTRAPYEQYF; CDR3 DNA: TGTGCCAGCTCACCCCCTCGTACCAGGGCCCCCTACGAGCAGTACTTC
D gene: -; CDR3 length: 14; V gene: TRBV29-1; clone size: -; J gene: TRBJ2-7; CDR3 protein: CSVEVGRTHYEQYF; CDR3 DNA: TGCAGCGTTGAAGTGGGGAGGACACACTACGAGCAGTACTTC
D gene: -; CDR3 length: 15; V gene: TRBV10-3; clone size: -; J gene: TRBJ2-1; CDR3 protein: CAISERGFSYNEQFF; CDR3 DNA: TGTGCCATCAGTGAGCGAGGGTTCTCCTACAATGAGCAGTTCTTC
D gene: -; CDR3 length: 13; V gene: TRBV9; clone size: -; J gene: TRBJ2-7; CDR3 protein: CASSVGLSSEQYF; CDR3 DNA: TGTGCCAGCAGCGTAGGATTAAGTTCCGAGCAGTACTTC
D gene: -; CDR3 length: 14; V gene: TRBV12-5; clone size: -; J gene: TRBJ1-2; CDR3 protein: CASGSPGQRSGYTF; CDR3 DNA: TGTGCTAGTGGCTCACCGGGCCAAAGGTCTGGCTACACCTTC
D gene: TRBD2; CDR3 length: 16; V gene: TRBV19; clone size: -; J gene: TRBJ2-7; CDR3 protein: CASSPSGLAGSYEQYF; CDR3 DNA: TGTGCCAGTAGTCCCTCGGGACTAGCGGGCTCCTACGAGCAGTACTTC